The source of this T cell receptor (beta chain) is a study of T cell clonality in common variable immunodeficiency. Caucasian heritage predominated among both patients and controls. This clone came up many times. The CDR3 end falls 3 residues outside the read, so it is completed with the germline J gene. The CDR3 is made up of 16 amino acids. Germline-derived CDR1 and CDR2 are ENHRY and SYGVKD. V shed 3 bases and J 3 bases; nucleotides not matched to a gene: 9. Assay: immunoSEQ multiplex PCR; the TCRdb copy retains only in-frame clones and omits some. The table lists roughly 38,000 clones, with no singletons.

The TCR comes from a person aged 18 to 70 in good health. The chain combines TRBV10-3 with TRBJ2-7, with 9 bases aligning to TRBD2. Material: peripheral blood mononuclear cells. The CDR3 reads CAISDPGTSFNYEQYF. Incomplete CDR3 DNA: TGTGCCATCAGTGACCCCGGGACTAGCTTTAACTACGAG.